Shown below are 27 T cell receptor beta chains from a single sample sequenced in a study of blood T cell repertoires in COVID-19. Only in-frame clones appear in the TCRdb table, and some are missing; sequencing was by immunoSEQ multiplex PCR. Of 150,000 or so clones in the sample, 70% to 90% were seen once. The sequenced sample was peripheral blood. The receptors originated from a man aged 18 to 30 with acute or convalescent COVID-19.

V gene TRBV25-1 combines with J gene TRBJ1-5; TRBD1 might be the D (5 bases). From germline, CDR1 is MGHDK and CDR2 SYGVNS. Trimming took 3 bases from V and 4 from J, leaving 13 bases between them. The CDR3 is 15 residues long. DNA for the CDR3: TGTGCCAGCAGTGATGGGCAGGGCCCAAATCAGCCCCAGCATTTT. Translation: CASSDGQGPNQPQHF. The complete variable domain, with remaining parts taken from reference TRBV25-1 and TRBJ1-5, reads EADIYQTPRYLVIGTGKKITLECSQTMGHDKMYWYQQDPGMELHLIHYSYGVNSTEKGDLSSESTVSRIRTEHFPLTLESARPSHTSQYLCASSDGQGPNQPQHFGDGTRLSIL.

V is TRBV27 and J is TRBJ2-5; TRBD2 agrees at 7 bases. The CDR3 covers 15 residues. The V gene end was trimmed by 6 bases and the J gene end by 5 bases; junction bases not matched to a gene: 12. Germline CDR1 reads MNHEY; CDR2 reads SMNVEV (reference sequence). The CDR3 region is CASRSAGDLPETQYF. The CDR3 region has the DNA TGTGCCAGCAGGTCTGCGGGGGACCTCCCGGAGACCCAGTACTTC.

This clone has just a few counts. The chain couples TRBV3-1 (or the pseudogene TRBV3-2) to TRBJ1-5; 8 nucleotides agree with TRBD1. Germline loops: CDR1 LGHDT, CDR2 YNNKEL (reference sequence). This CDR3 contains 14 residues. V lost 5 bases, J lost 3 bases, and 3 bases stayed unmatched. CDR3 region: CASSLTGVNQPQHF. CDR3 nucleotide sequence: TGTGCCAGCAGCTTGACAGGGGTCAATCAGCCCCAGCATTTT.

This chain connects TRBV28 to TRBJ2-2; D is undetermined. Trimming left V 10 bases short and J 0 bases short, with 6 bases between. The CDR3 contains 12 residues. Germline CDR1 MDHEN, CDR2 SYDVKM. The CDR3: CATYSNTGELFF. The CDR3 DNA reads TGTGCCACCTATTCGAACACCGGGGAGCTGTTTTTT. Full variable domain (remainder filled in from reference TRBV28 and TRBJ2-2): DVKVTQSSRYLVKRTGEKVFLECVQDMDHENMFWYRQDPGLGLRLIYFSYDVKMKEKGDIPEGYSVSREKKERFSLILESASTNQTSMYLCATYSNTGELFFGEGSRLTVL.

This clone appeared once. The chain links TRBV12-3 or TRBV12-4 to TRBJ2-7, with D tentatively TRBD1 (6 bases). V lost 6 bases and J lost 13, with 19 bases in between. CDR3 size: 12 residues. CDR3 nucleotides: TGTGCCAGCAGCCTGGGACACCAGGAGGTATACTTC. This codes for CASSLGHQEVYF.

This clone was found once. CDR3 protein: CASSIQAGGDLNQPQHF. CDR3 DNA sequence: TGTGCCAGTAGTATCCAGGCAGGGGGCGACCTCAATCAGCCCCAGCATTTT. The chain uses TRBV19 and TRBJ1-5, with 8 nucleotides matching TRBD1. The germline gives CDR1 LNHDA, CDR2 SQIVND (reference sequence). There are 17 residues in the CDR3. V lost 3 bases and J lost 3; bases outside the gene matches: 10.

The chain uses TRBV11-2 and TRBJ2-2; perhaps TRBD1 as D (6 bases). This CDR3 comprises 18 residues. CDR1 and CDR2 (germline): SGHAT, FQNNGV. V lost 3 bases to trimming and J lost 5 bases, with 22 bases between them. CDR3 DNA sequence: TGTGCCAGCAGCTTCCGGGACACGGCATTTTTGAGAACCGGGGAGCTGTTTTTT. Translated, it gives CASSFRDTAFLRTGELFF.

V usage is TRBV21-1 and J usage is TRBJ1-1; no DNA check was done on the table's D call, TRBD1. TRBV21-1 constitutes a pseudogene. The CDR3 totals 15 residues. CDR3 in amino acids: CASSDRTHMNTEAFF. For the CDR3, the DNA is TGTGCCAGCAGCGACAGGACTCATATGAACACTGAAGCTTTCTTT.

The V gene is TRBV7-9, the J gene TRBJ1-1, with D unresolved. CDR3 length: 15 residues. Germline CDR1 reads SEHNR; CDR2 reads FQNEAQ (reference sequence). V was shortened by 11 bases and J by 7 bases, with 26 bases between the two germline ends. Written as DNA, the CDR3 is TGTGCCGGTCGTTCCCATGACACCATTGGTGGTGAAGCTTTCTTT. Protein product: CAGRSHDTIGGEAFF.

The chain carries TRBV25-1 and TRBJ2-3; 7 bases match TRBD2. CDR3 length: 18 residues. V was clipped by 0 bases and J by 0 bases; unmatched bases: 9. The germline gives CDR1 MGHDK, CDR2 SYGVNS. The CDR3 sequence: CASSEYTASGLSTDTQYF. CDR3 DNA: TGTGCCAGCAGTGAATATACGGCTAGCGGACTTAGCACAGATACGCAGTATTTT. The full variable domain, with the rest looked up from reference TRBV25-1 and TRBJ2-3, is EADIYQTPRYLVIGTGKKITLECSQTMGHDKMYWYQQDPGMELHLIHYSYGVNSTEKGDLSSESTVSRIRTEHFPLTLESARPSHTSQYLCASSEYTASGLSTDTQYFGPGTRLTVL.

J is TRBJ1-1 and V is TRBV12-3 or TRBV12-4; the D is unclear. The V end lost 6 bases, the J end lost 5 bases, and 7 bases lay between the germline ends. The CDR3 is 11 residues long. The CDR3 DNA reads TGTGCCAGCAGACGAGCTACTGAAGCTTTCTTT. Protein product: CASRRATEAFF.

The CDR3 nucleotides are TGTGCCAGCAGCACAGCAGGGGTCCGCTCTGGAAACACCATATATTTT. Residues: CASSTAGVRSGNTIYF. V gene TRBV7-9 combines with J gene TRBJ1-3; tentatively, D is TRBD1 (6 bases). V was shortened by 5 bases and J by 0 bases, with 14 bases between the two germline ends. The CDR3 has 16 amino acids. The germline CDR1 and CDR2 sequences are SEHNR and FQNEAQ (reference sequence).

The chain recombines TRBV5-5 with TRBJ2-1, with 11 bases matching TRBD2. V trimming: 3 bases; J trimming: 8 bases; junction bases outside the gene matches: 7. The germline V gene encodes CDR1 SGHKS and CDR2 YYEKEE (reference sequence). The CDR3 has 15 amino acids. CDR3 in DNA: TGTGCCAGCAGCTCAACGGGACTAGCGGCCCATGAGCAGTTCTTC. Its translation: CASSSTGLAAHEQFF.

The rearrangement joins TRBV11-1 to TRBJ2-3; D perhaps matches TRBD1 (5 bases). In germline, CDR1 is SGHAT, CDR2 FQDESV (reference sequence). This CDR3 contains 14 residues. V lost 5 bases to trimming and J lost 5 bases, with 14 bases between them. This CDR3 is CASSPHWGRDTQYF. The CDR3 nucleotides are TGTGCCAGCAGCCCCCATTGGGGCAGAGATACGCAGTATTTT.

This clone was seen just once. The genes are TRBV18 and TRBJ1-2, with TRBD1 identical over 9 bases. The V and J ends lost 6 bases and 4 bases, in that order; junction bases with no gene match: 3. Germline loops: CDR1 KGHSH, CDR2 LQKENI. The CDR3 covers 13 residues. The CDR3 DNA reads as TGTGCCAGCTCGCAGACAGGGGGCTATGGCTACACCTTC. Translation gives CASSQTGGYGYTF.

The V gene is TRBV7-9, the J gene TRBJ1-3; D perhaps matches TRBD1 (5 bases). V was clipped by 2 bases and J by 0 bases, with 11 bases between them. The CDR3 extends over 16 amino acids. CDR1 is SEHNR and CDR2 is FQNEAQ in the germline V gene (reference sequence). The CDR3 DNA follows: TGTGCCAGCAGCTTACGGGGGGTCCTCTCTGGAAACACCATATATTTT. As protein: CASSLRGVLSGNTIYF.

The rearrangement links TRBV5-1 to TRBJ1-2; tentatively, D is TRBD1 (6 bases). The CDR3 consists of 14 residues. Germline V gene sequence: CDR1 SGHRS, CDR2 YFSETQ. The V gene lost 2 bases and the J gene lost 1 base, with 9 bases spanning the gap. The CDR3 DNA is TGCGCCAGCAGCTTACAGGGATTTAACTATGGCTACACCTTC. This gives the protein CASSLQGFNYGYTF.

The count of this clone is one. V is TRBV5-4 and J is TRBJ2-1; 7 bases are shared with TRBD1. Germline V lookup: CDR1 SGHNT, CDR2 YYREEE (reference sequence). Trimming took 3 bases from V and 15 from J; bases not matched to a gene: 6. The CDR3 totals 11 residues. CDR3 region: CASSSRQGLFF. CDR3 DNA: TGTGCCAGCAGCTCCCGACAGGGTTTGTTCTTC.

This rearrangement joins TRBV7-4 to TRBJ2-7, with 9 bases matching TRBD1. V lost 5 bases, J lost 0 bases, and 5 bases stayed unmatched. The CDR3 runs to 15 residues. CDR1 SGHVT and CDR2 SQSDAQ come from the germline V gene. CDR3 in amino acids: CASSGQGRSSYEQYV. CDR3 DNA sequence: TGTGCCAGCAGCGGACAGGGGAGGAGCTCCTACGAGCAGTACGTC.

V gene TRBV2 combines with J gene TRBJ2-1; 13 bases fit TRBD2. The ends lost 4 bases at V and 6 bases at J; junction bases unmatched: 0. Germline V gene data show CDR1 as SNHLY and CDR2 as FYNNEI. The CDR3 is made up of 14 amino acids. The CDR3 here is CASSGLAGGNEQFF. The CDR3 nucleotides are TGTGCCAGCAGTGGACTAGCGGGGGGCAATGAGCAGTTCTTC.

The V call is TRBV18, the J call TRBJ1-5; TRBD1 aligns across 10 bases. The trim removed 2 bases at V and 2 bases at J, leaving 6 bases unmatched. CDR1 is KGHSH, CDR2 LQKENI, per germline. The CDR3 length is 17 residues. The CDR3 coding sequence is TGTGCCAGCTCACCAGGGACAGGGGTAGGCGGCAATCAGCCCCAGCATTTT. This gives the protein CASSPGTGVGGNQPQHF.

The chain has TRBV5-1 and TRBJ1-6, with D perhaps TRBD1 (6 bases). V gave up 4 bases and J gave up 0 bases, with 14 bases separating them. The CDR3 is 17 residues long. CDR1 SGHRS and CDR2 YFSETQ come from the germline V gene. As DNA, the CDR3 is TGCGCCAGCAGCCGACAGGAGCGGAGCTCCTATAATTCACCCCTCCACTTT. It specifies CASSRQERSSYNSPLHF.

The chain is built from TRBV4-1 and TRBJ2-7, with 12 bases identical to TRBD1. This CDR3 is built from 16 residues. CDR1 is MGHRA, CDR2 YSYEKL, per germline. Losses at the gene ends were 5 bases for V and 5 bases for J; bases not matched to a gene: 10. Written as DNA, the CDR3 is TGCGCCAGCAGCTATGCCGCGGGACAGGGGGCCAACGAGCAGTACTTC. Translated, it gives CASSYAAGQGANEQYF.

The gene calls are TRBV29-1 and TRBJ2-1; TRBD2 aligns across 7 bases. The CDR3 extends over 14 amino acids. The germline gives CDR1 SQVTM, CDR2 ANQGSEA. V lost 5 bases to trimming and J lost 0 bases; unmatched junction nucleotides: 4. CDR3 nucleotide sequence: TGCAGCGTTTCCCGGGGGGTCTCCTACAATGAGCAGTTCTTC. This gives the protein CSVSRGVSYNEQFF.

The chain employs TRBV14 and TRBJ1-1; no firm D call. Deletions cut 5 bases from V and 6 bases from J, with 19 bases between. In germline, CDR1 is SGHDN, CDR2 FVKESK. This CDR3 has 15 residues. The CDR3 DNA follows: TGTGCCAGCAGCGAGGTCGGTTTGAGGGCTGCTGAAGCTTTCTTT. Its protein product is CASSEVGLRAAEAFF.

This rearrangement joins TRBV7-2 to TRBJ2-1; D perhaps matches TRBD1 (6 bases). CDR3 size: 16 residues. In germline, CDR1 is SGHTA, CDR2 FQGNSA. Trimming took off 5 bases at V and 5 bases at J, with 19 bases between the two ends. CDR3 protein: CASSPNSLDRHNEQFF. CDR3 sequence (DNA): TGTGCCAGCAGCCCCAACTCATTGGACAGACACAATGAGCAGTTCTTC.

This chain links TRBV24-1 with TRBJ2-2; 8 bases line up with TRBD2. The CDR3 totals 15 residues. V was clipped by 4 bases and J by 5 bases; unmatched bases: 5. Looked up from germline, CDR1 is KGHDR and CDR2 is SFDVKD. CDR3 coding DNA: TGTGCCACCAGTGACCCCCGGGGGGGGACCGGGGAGCTGTTTTTT. Translated, it gives CATSDPRGGTGELFF.